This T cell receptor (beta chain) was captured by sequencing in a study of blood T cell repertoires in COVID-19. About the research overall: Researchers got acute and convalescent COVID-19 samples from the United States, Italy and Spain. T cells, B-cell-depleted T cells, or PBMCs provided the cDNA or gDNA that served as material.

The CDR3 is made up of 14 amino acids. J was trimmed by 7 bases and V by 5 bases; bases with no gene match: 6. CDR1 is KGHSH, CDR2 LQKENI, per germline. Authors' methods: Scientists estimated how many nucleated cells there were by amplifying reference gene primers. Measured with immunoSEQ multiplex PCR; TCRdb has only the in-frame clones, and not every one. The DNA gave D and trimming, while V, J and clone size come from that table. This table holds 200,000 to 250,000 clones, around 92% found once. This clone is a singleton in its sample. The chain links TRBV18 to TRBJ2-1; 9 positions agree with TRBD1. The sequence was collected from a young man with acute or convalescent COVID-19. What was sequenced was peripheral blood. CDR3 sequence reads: CASSKTGGGNEQFF. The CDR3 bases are TGTGCCAGCTCAAAGACAGGGGGAGGTAATGAGCAGTTCTTC.